This is a list of T cell receptor beta chains from one sample in a study of T cell responses to AZD1222 COVID-19 vaccine. Sequencing was performed with immunoSEQ multiplex PCR; in TCRdb, only in-frame clones are kept and a portion is missing. The sample has tens of thousands of clones, under 90% seen once. Sequenced material: peripheral blood, taken 28 days after the second AZD1222 dose. These TCRs come from an adult who received the AZD1222 COVID-19 vaccine. Each CDR3 is given with its conserved first and last residue. Fields, in order: V gene, J gene, clone size, D gene, CDR3 DNA, CDR3 protein. A D gene is named only where the DNA matches it firmly. Clone size, where shown, is once, few, many, or a class for clones that have expanded.

>TRBV5-5|TRBJ1-2|few|-
TGTGCCACCACCACAGGGAGTGGGTATGGCTACACCTTC
CATTTGSGYGYTF
>TRBV4-1|TRBJ1-1|-|-
TGCGCCAGCAGCCAAGATGTGGACCCTGAAGCTTTCTTT
CASSQDVDPEAFF
>TRBV2|TRBJ2-7|-|TRBD1
TGTGCCAGCAGTGAGACGGGACAGGGGTCCTACGAGCAGTACTTC
CASSETGQGSYEQYF
>TRBV12-3/TRBV12-4|TRBJ1-2|-|-
TGTGCCAGCAGTTTTGGGACTGGAGGCTACACCTTC
CASSFGTGGYTF
>TRBV6-1|TRBJ2-6|-|-
TGTGCCAGCAGTGAGTTTGGACAGCCTGGGGCCAACGTCCTGACTTTC
CASSEFGQPGANVLTF
>TRBV7-3|TRBJ2-2|-|-
TGTGCCAGCAGCAGGACGGGCGCGGGTGCGAACACCGGGGAGCTGTTTTTT
CASSRTGAGANTGELFF
>TRBV19|TRBJ1-2|-|TRBD1
TGTGCCAGTAGTGGGGACAGGAGCGGCTATGGCTACACCTTC
CASSGDRSGYGYTF
>TRBV5-1|TRBJ1-1|-|-
TGCGCCAGCAGGCCCGGACAAACGAACACTGAAGCTTTCTTT
CASRPGQTNTEAFF
>TRBV10-3|TRBJ2-7|-|TRBD1
TGTGCCATCAGTACCATCACCGGGACAGGGGTAACCGAGCAGTACTTC
CAISTITGTGVTEQYF
>TRBV11-2|TRBJ2-7|-|-
TGTGCCAGCACAGGCCTATACGAGCAGTACTTC
CASTGLYEQYF
>TRBV2|TRBJ2-2|-|-
TGTGCCAGCAGTATCGGACGGATAAACACCGGGGAGCTGTTTTTT
CASSIGRINTGELFF
>TRBV28|TRBJ1-2|-|TRBD1
TGTGCCAGCTCTACAGGGGGCGATGGCTACACCTTC
CASSTGGDGYTF
>TRBV18|TRBJ2-7|-|-
TGTGCCAGCTCACCGAGGGGTGAGCAGTACTTC
CASSPRGEQYF
>TRBV29-1|TRBJ2-5|-|-
TGCAGCGTTGTGAAGCCCCAAGAGACCCAGTACTTC
CSVVKPQETQYF
>TRBV5-1|TRBJ1-1|-|-
TGCGCCAGCAGCTTGACGGGACAGAACACTGAAGCTTTCTTT
CASSLTGQNTEAFF
>TRBV27|TRBJ1-1|-|-
TGTGCCAGCAGCCAGAGGGGGACCACTGAAGCTTTCTTT
CASSQRGTTEAFF
>TRBV27|TRBJ2-5|-|TRBD1
TGTGCCAGCAGTTCCTCGGGACAGGCTATGGAGACCCAGTACTTC
CASSSSGQAMETQYF
>TRBV27|TRBJ2-5|-|-
TGTGCCAGCAGGTTGCAGGGGTCCCTAGGGGGAGAGACCCAGTACTTC
CASRLQGSLGGETQYF
>TRBV28|TRBJ1-5|-|-
TGTGCCAGCAGTTTATGGGGGCAGGGGCAGCCAAGCAATCAGCCCCAGCATTTT
CASSLWGQGQPSNQPQHF
>TRBV4-2|TRBJ1-2|-|TRBD1
TGTGCCAGCAGGGGGACAGGGGTATCCTATGGCTACACCTTC
CASRGTGVSYGYTF
>TRBV7-9|TRBJ1-2|-|-
TGTGCCAGCAGCTTATATGGTTATGGCTACACCTTC
CASSLYGYGYTF
>TRBV7-3|TRBJ2-2|-|-
TGTGCCAGCAGCTTATGGGCGGGCACCGGGGAGCTGTTTTTT
CASSLWAGTGELFF
>TRBV19|TRBJ2-5|-|-
TGTGCCAGTAGTTCGGGGGGTAGACAGGGGATGTACCAAGAGACCCAGTACTTC
CASSSGGRQGMYQETQYF
>TRBV3-1/TRBV3-2|TRBJ1-1|-|TRBD1
TGTGCCAGCAGCCGACAGGGGGGGACTGAAGCTTTCTTT
CASSRQGGTEAFF
>TRBV14|TRBJ1-1|-|TRBD1
TGTGCCAGCAGCCGGTACAGGGGGGGTGGTGAAGCTTTCTTT
CASSRYRGGGEAFF
>TRBV19|TRBJ1-6|few|-
TGTGCCAGTAAGGGCCAAACGAATTCACCCCTCCACTTT
CASKGQTNSPLHF
>TRBV29-1|TRBJ1-6|-|TRBD1
TGCAGCGTCCGCGACAGGGCCGATAGTCCCCTCCACTTT
CSVRDRADSPLHF
>TRBV19|TRBJ1-2|-|-
TGTGCCAGTAGTATAGATCCTCAGGCCTATGGCTACACCTTC
CASSIDPQAYGYTF
>TRBV2|TRBJ2-7|-|TRBD2
TGTGCCAGCAGGATAGAGCGGGGAGGCGAGCAGTACTTC
CASRIERGGEQYF
>TRBV20-1|TRBJ2-5|-|-
TGCAGTGCTAGTATGGAAGAGACCCAGTACTTC
CSASMEETQYF
>TRBV18|TRBJ2-7|-|TRBD2
TGTGCCAGCTCACCGACTAGCGGGAGTTTTTACGAGCAGTACTTC
CASSPTSGSFYEQYF
>TRBV6-5|TRBJ1-2|-|-
TGTGCCAGCAGCCACCGCGGAGGGGATTATGGCTACACCTTC
CASSHRGGDYGYTF
>TRBV5-1|TRBJ2-5|-|-
TGCGCCAGCAGCGGGGGAGAGGAGCGACGCCGAGTGGAGACCCAGTACTTC
CASSGGEERRRVETQYF
>TRBV30|TRBJ2-3|-|-
TGTGCCTGGAGTGGGTCCGTAGATACGCAGTATTTT
CAWSGSVDTQYF
>TRBV4-2|TRBJ1-1|few|-
TGTGCCAGCAGCCAAGTTACCCCGAACACTGAAGCTTTCTTT
CASSQVTPNTEAFF
>TRBV7-2|TRBJ1-2|few|TRBD1
TGTGCCAGCAGCTCACTCGGACAGGGCCCTACGAGGGGCTACACCTTC
CASSSLGQGPTRGYTF
>TRBV6-6|TRBJ2-1|-|-
TGTGCCAGCGCTCTTTACAATGAGCAGTTCTTC
CASALYNEQFF
>TRBV29-1|TRBJ2-3|-|-
TGCAGCGTTTTGTCCGGCACAGATACGCAGTATTTT
CSVLSGTDTQYF
>TRBV5-8|TRBJ1-2|few|-
TGTGCCAGCAGCACGGTCGTTCCCGGGAGGATCTATGGCTACACCTTC
CASSTVVPGRIYGYTF
>TRBV7-9|TRBJ2-3|-|TRBD2
TGTGCCAGCAGCTCCCCTCGAGCGGGGGGTGGAGATACGCAGTATTTT
CASSSPRAGGGDTQYF
>TRBV10-2|TRBJ1-5|-|TRBD1
TGCGCCAGCAGGGCTGGACAGGTTAATCAGCCCCAGCATTTT
CASRAGQVNQPQHF
>TRBV19|TRBJ1-4|-|-
TGTGCCAGTAGCAAGGAAAGCCTTAATGAAAAACTGTTTTTT
CASSKESLNEKLFF
>TRBV6-6|TRBJ2-2|-|TRBD1
TGTGCCAGCAGACGGGACAGGGGGCCCGGGGAGCTGTTTTTT
CASRRDRGPGELFF
>TRBV5-1|TRBJ2-2|once|-
TGCGCCAGCAGCTTGGCTGGGGGCAAGAACACCGGGGAGCTGTTTTTT
CASSLAGGKNTGELFF
>TRBV3-1/TRBV3-2|TRBJ1-5|-|TRBD1
TGTGCCAGCAGCCAAGGGACAGGGGGCCATCAGCCCCAGCATTTT
CASSQGTGGHQPQHF
>TRBV7-8|TRBJ1-5|-|-
TGTGCCAGCAGCTTAGTCGGGGGGAGACAGCCCCAGCATTTT
CASSLVGGRQPQHF
>TRBV5-8|TRBJ1-5|-|-
TGTGCCAGCAGCCGCGCTGGGGGTTCGTATCAGCCCCAGCATTTT
CASSRAGGSYQPQHF
>TRBV12-3/TRBV12-4|TRBJ1-5|-|-
TGTGCCAGCAGCCGGGACAATCAGCCCCAGCATTTT
CASSRDNQPQHF
>TRBV5-1|TRBJ2-1|-|-
TGCGCCAGCAGCTTGGCCGTCGGAGGAACAGTGTTCTTC
CASSLAVGGTVFF
>TRBV3-1/TRBV3-2|TRBJ2-5|-|-
TGTGCCAGCAGCGCAGGAGGAGGGCTGGAGACCCAGTACTTC
CASSAGGGLETQYF
>TRBV3-1/TRBV3-2|TRBJ1-4|few|-
TGTGCCAGCAGCCATCGACGAGGGACTAATGAAAAACTGTTTTTT
CASSHRRGTNEKLFF
>TRBV7-9|TRBJ2-5|-|TRBD2
TGTGCCAGCAGCTTACTAGCGGGGGGGCGCCGAGAGACCCAGTACTTC
CASSLLAGGRRETQYF
>TRBV12-3/TRBV12-4|TRBJ1-1|-|-
TGTGCCAGCAGTTTAGCGCCCGGGATTGAAGCTTTCTTT
CASSLAPGIEAFF
>TRBV10-1|TRBJ1-2|-|-
TGCGCCAGCAGTGACACGACTTATGGCTACACCTTC
CASSDTTYGYTF
>TRBV27|TRBJ1-1|-|-
TGTGCCAGCAGTCCCCGCCCGAACACTGAAGCTTTCTTT
CASSPRPNTEAFF
>TRBV30|TRBJ1-5|few|-
TGTGCCTGGAGTATAAACAGGAATCAGCCCCAGCATTTT
CAWSINRNQPQHF
>TRBV11-2|TRBJ1-1|-|-
TGTGCCAGCAGCTTAGCCGGGGCCGCTGAAGCTTTCTTT
CASSLAGAAEAFF
>TRBV29-1|TRBJ1-3|-|TRBD1
TGCAGCGTCGAAGGGGGCACTGGAAACACCATATATTTT
CSVEGGTGNTIYF
>TRBV27|TRBJ2-4|-|-
TGTGCCAGCAGTTTCTACAGGGGAGGCAAAAACATTCAGTACTTC
CASSFYRGGKNIQYF